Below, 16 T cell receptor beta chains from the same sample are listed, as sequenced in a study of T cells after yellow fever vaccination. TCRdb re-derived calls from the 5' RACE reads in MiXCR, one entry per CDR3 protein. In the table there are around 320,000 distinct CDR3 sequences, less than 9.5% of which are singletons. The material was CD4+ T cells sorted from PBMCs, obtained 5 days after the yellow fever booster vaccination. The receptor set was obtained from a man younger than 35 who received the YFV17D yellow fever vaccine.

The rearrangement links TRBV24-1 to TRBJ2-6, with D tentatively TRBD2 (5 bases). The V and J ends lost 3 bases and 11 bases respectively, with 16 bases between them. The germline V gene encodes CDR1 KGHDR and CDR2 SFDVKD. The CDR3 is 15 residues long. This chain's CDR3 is CATSDGSQGQDVLTF. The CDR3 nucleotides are TGTGCCACCAGTGATGGGAGTCAAGGGCAGGACGTCCTGACTTTC.

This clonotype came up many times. In DNA form, the CDR3 reads TGTGCCAGCAGCTTGGACCCGCACACTGAAGCTTTCTTT. It codes for CASSLDPHTEAFF. The chain combines TRBV5-4 with TRBJ1-1; D is undetermined. Germline V CDR1 and CDR2: SGHNT, YYREEE (reference sequence). Between the trimmed V and J ends, which lost 0 bases and 3 bases, there was a span of 6 bases. The CDR3 runs 13 residues.

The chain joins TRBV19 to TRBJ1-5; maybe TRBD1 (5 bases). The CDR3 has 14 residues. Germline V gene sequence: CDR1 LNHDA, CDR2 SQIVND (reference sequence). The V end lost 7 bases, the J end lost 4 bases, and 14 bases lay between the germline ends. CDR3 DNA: TGTGCCAGTACCCTGGGGGGGGATAATCAGCCCCAGCATTTT. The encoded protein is CASTLGGDNQPQHF.

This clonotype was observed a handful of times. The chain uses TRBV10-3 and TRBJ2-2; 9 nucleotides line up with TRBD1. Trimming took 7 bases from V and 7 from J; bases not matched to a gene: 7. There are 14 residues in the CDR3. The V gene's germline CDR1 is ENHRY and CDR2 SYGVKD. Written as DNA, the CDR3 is TGTGCCATCAAGCGGGACAGGGAAATCGGGGAGCTGTTTTTT. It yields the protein CAIKRDREIGELFF.

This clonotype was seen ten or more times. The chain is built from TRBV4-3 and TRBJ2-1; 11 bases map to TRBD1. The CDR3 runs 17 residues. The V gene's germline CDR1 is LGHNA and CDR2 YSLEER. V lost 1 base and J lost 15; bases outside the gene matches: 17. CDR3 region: CASSQGAYPGQGVVRFF. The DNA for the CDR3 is TGCGCCAGCAGCCAAGGGGCCTACCCGGGACAGGGGGTCGTGCGGTTCTTC.

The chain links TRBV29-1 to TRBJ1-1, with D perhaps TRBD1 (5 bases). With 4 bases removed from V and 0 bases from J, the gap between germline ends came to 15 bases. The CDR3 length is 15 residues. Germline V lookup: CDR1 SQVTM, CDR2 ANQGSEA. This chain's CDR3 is CSVGGSGGVNTEAFF. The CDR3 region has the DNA TGCAGCGTTGGAGGGTCTGGGGGGGTGAACACTGAAGCTTTCTTT. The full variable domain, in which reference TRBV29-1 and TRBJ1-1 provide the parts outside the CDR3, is SAVISQKPSRDICQRGTSLTIQCQVDSQVTMMFWYRQQPGQSLTLIATANQGSEATYESGFVIDKFPISRPNLTFSTLTVSNMSPEDSSIYLCSVGGSGGVNTEAFFGQGTRLTVV.

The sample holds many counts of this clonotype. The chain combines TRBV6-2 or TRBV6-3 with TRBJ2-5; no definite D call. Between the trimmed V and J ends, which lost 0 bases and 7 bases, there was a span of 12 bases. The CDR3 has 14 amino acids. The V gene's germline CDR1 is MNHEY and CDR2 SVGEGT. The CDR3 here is CASSYSASKGTQYF. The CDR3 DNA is TGTGCCAGCAGTTACTCTGCTAGTAAGGGGACCCAGTACTTC.

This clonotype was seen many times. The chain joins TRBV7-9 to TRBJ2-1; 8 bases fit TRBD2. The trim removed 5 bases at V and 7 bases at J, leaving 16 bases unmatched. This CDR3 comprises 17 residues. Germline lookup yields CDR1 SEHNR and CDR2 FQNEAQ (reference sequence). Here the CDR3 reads CASSPHIGGAAGNEQFF. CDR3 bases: TGTGCCAGCAGCCCACACATCGGGGGGGCCGCAGGGAATGAGCAGTTCTTC.

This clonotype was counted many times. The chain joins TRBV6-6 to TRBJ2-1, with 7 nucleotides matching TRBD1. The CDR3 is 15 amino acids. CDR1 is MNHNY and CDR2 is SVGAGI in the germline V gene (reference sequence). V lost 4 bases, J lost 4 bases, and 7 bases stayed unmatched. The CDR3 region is CASSFRQGGYNEQFF. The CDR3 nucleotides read TGTGCCAGCAGTTTTCGACAGGGTGGGTACAATGAGCAGTTCTTC.

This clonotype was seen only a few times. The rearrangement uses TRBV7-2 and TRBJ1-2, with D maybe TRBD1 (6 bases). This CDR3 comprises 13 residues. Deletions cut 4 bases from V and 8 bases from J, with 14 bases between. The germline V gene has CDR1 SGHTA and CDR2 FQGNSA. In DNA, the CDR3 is TGTGCCAGCAGCTCATCACAGGGCGGCGGCTACACCTTC. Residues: CASSSSQGGGYTF.

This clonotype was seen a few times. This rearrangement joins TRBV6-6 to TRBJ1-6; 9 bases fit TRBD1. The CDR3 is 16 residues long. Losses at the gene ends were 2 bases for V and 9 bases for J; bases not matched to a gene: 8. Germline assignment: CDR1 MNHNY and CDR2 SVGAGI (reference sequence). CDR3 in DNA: TGTGCCAGCAGTTACCCGACAGGGGGAACGAGTTCACCCCTCCACTTT. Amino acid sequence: CASSYPTGGTSSPLHF.

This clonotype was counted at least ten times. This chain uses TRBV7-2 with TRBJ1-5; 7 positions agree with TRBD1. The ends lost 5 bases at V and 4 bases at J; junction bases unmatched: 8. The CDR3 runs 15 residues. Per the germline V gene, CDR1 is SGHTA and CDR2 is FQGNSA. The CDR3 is CASSPDREINQPQHF. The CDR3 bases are TGTGCCAGCAGCCCTGACAGGGAGATAAATCAGCCCCAGCATTTT.

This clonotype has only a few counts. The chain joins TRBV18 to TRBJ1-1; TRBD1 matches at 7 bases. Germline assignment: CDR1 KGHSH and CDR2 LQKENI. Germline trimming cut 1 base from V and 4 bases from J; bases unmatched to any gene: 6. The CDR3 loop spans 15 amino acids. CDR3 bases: TGTGCCAGCTCACCACAAAAGGGGGCGGTCACTGAAGCTTTCTTT. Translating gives CASSPQKGAVTEAFF.

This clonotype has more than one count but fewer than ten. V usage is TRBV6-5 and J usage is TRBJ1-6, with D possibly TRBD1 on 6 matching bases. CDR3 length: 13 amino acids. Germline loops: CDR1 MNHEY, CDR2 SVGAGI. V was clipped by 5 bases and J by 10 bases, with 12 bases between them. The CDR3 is CASSKQGRSPLHF. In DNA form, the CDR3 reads TGTGCCAGCAGTAAACAGGGCCGGTCACCCCTCCACTTT.

The CDR3 coding sequence is TGTGCCAGCAGTTACCACCACGGACTGAACACTGAAGCTTTCTTT. Encoded protein: CASSYHHGLNTEAFF. The chain couples TRBV6-5 to TRBJ1-1; D remains unclear. Trimming pared 2 bases from V and 0 bases from J, leaving 10 bases between. CDR1 and CDR2 from the germline V gene are MNHEY and SVGAGI. The length of the CDR3 is 15 residues.

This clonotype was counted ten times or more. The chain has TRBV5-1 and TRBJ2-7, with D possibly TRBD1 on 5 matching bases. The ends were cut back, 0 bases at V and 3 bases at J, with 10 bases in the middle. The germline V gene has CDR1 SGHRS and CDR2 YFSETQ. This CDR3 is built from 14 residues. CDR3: CASSLALQGYEQYF. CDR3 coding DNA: TGCGCCAGCAGCTTGGCCCTCCAGGGCTACGAGCAGTACTTC. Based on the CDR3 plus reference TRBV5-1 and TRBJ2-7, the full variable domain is KAGVTQTPRYLIKTRGQQVTLSCSPISGHRSVSWYQQTPGQGLQFLFEYFSETQRNKGNFPGRFSGRQFSNSRSEMNVSTLELGDSALYLCASSLALQGYEQYFGPGTRLTVT.